This T cell receptor (beta chain) was retrieved from a study of CD8 T cells in Susac syndrome. The authors reverse transcribed roughly 0.5 to 1 ug RNA with random hexamers. MiXCR, run by TCRdb on the immunoSEQ multiplex PCR reads, gives a single entry per CDR3 protein. The sample holds a few hundred thousand distinct CDR3 sequences, around 84% seen once. Between the trimmed V and J ends, which lost 0 bases and 6 bases, there was a span of 15 bases. CDR3 length: 15 amino acids. Per the germline V gene, CDR1 is SGHRS and CDR2 is YFSETQ. Material: CD8+ T cells from PBMCs. The chain joins TRBV5-1 to TRBJ1-1; TRBD1 is a possible D gene (6 bases). This receptor was identified in a human donor with multiple sclerosis. CDR3 bases: TGCGCCAGCAGCTTGGCAGGGGATGGTTGGCCTGAAGCTTTCTTT. Encoded protein: CASSLAGDGWPEAFF.